Following are 18 T cell receptor beta chains from one sample sequenced in a study of blood T cell dynamics during melanoma immunotherapy (dated by TCRdb to about 2020). The time point label here, explained by the study, means: week 3, after first cycle of checkpoint inhibitor. The method behind the library was the immunoSEQ multiplex PCR assay. This immuneACCESS table, as held by TCRdb, lists in-frame sequences with V and J called but not all clones. Of the missing ones, under half trace to an unresolved V gene in checked studies; the others have no known cause. In this sample the table shows about 250 clones, roughly nine tenths of which occur a single time. In total, the top ten clones hold over 8.5% of the sample. The sequencing used naive CD8+ T cells from blood, collected from a patient treated with checkpoint blockade. The receptors shown here come from a human donor with melanoma.

This chain connects TRBV7-6 to TRBJ2-1, with 8 bases identical to TRBD1. Trimming removed 5 bases from V and 5 bases from J; junction bases left unmatched: 5. The CDR3 spans 14 residues. Germline CDR1 and CDR2: SGHVS and FNYEAQ. The CDR3 loop reads CASSTRTGNNEQFF. The DNA for the CDR3 is TGTGCCAGCAGCACGCGGACAGGGAACAATGAGCAGTTCTTC.

This clone came up once. The genes are TRBV2 and TRBJ1-2; 8 bases line up with TRBD1. The J segment lost 1 base and the V segment lost 9 bases, leaving 7 bases of the junction unmatched. Germline values: CDR1 SNHLY, CDR2 FYNNEI. The CDR3 totals 14 residues. CDR3 nucleotides: TGTGCCAGGGCGGGGACAGGAGTTAACTATGGCTACACCTTC. Encoded protein: CARAGTGVNYGYTF.

The V call is TRBV7-9, the J call TRBJ2-7; D call uncertain. Germline V CDR1 and CDR2: SEHNR, FQNEAQ (reference sequence). This CDR3 is 14 amino acids long. With 1 base removed from V and 3 bases from J, the gap between germline ends came to 10 bases. For the CDR3, the DNA is TGTGCCAGCAGCTTAGTAAGGCCGGACTACGAGCAGTACTTC. Its protein product is CASSLVRPDYEQYF.

The rearrangement uses TRBV6-5 and TRBJ2-5; no definite D call. The CDR3 covers 14 residues. In germline, CDR1 is MNHEY, CDR2 SVGAGI. Between the trimmed V and J ends, which lost 0 bases and 8 bases, there was a span of 13 bases. The DNA of the CDR3 is TGTGCCAGCAGTTACTCAGGCCCAGTTGATACCCAGTACTTC. As protein: CASSYSGPVDTQYF.

J is TRBJ2-3 and V is TRBV7-3, with 8 bases aligning to TRBD2. The CDR3 runs 16 residues. Losses at the gene ends were 2 bases for V and 0 bases for J; bases not matched to a gene: 4. Germline V gene sequence: CDR1 SGHTA, CDR2 FQGTGA. CDR3 residues: CASSLLAGTSTDTQYF. The CDR3 DNA is TGTGCCAGCAGCTTACTAGCGGGTACTAGCACAGATACGCAGTATTTT.

CDR3 sequence reads: CASSMDSNQPQHF. The CDR3 nucleotides are TGTGCCAGTAGTATGGATAGCAATCAGCCCCAGCATTTT. J is TRBJ1-5 and V is TRBV19; D remains unclear. The CDR3 runs to 13 residues. Deletions cut 3 bases from V and 0 bases from J, with 3 bases between. Germline CDR1 and CDR2: LNHDA and SQIVND (reference sequence).

This clone has just one count. The chain combines TRBV7-6 with TRBJ2-7; 8 bases line up with TRBD2. CDR1 is SGHVS, CDR2 FNYEAQ, per germline. The CDR3 is 14 amino acids. Germline trimming cut 1 base from V and 6 bases from J; bases unmatched to any gene: 5. The CDR3 loop is CASSLGGLGSEQYF. In DNA form, the CDR3 reads TGTGCCAGCAGCTTAGGGGGACTAGGCTCCGAGCAGTACTTC. The full variable domain, in which reference TRBV7-6 and TRBJ2-7 provide the parts outside the CDR3, is GAGVSQSPRYKVTKRGQDVALRCDPISGHVSLYWYRQALGQGPEFLTYFNYEAQQDKSGLPNDRFSAERPEGSISTLTIQRTEQRDSAMYRCASSLGGLGSEQYFGPGTRLTVT.

The chain links TRBV27 to TRBJ1-6; weak D call: TRBD1 (5 bases). CDR3 length: 18 amino acids. V shed 1 base and J shed 9 bases, with 22 bases lying between them. From germline, CDR1 is MNHEY and CDR2 SMNVEV (reference sequence). As DNA, the CDR3 is TGTGCCAGCAGTTTATTCCCAACTCCCGGGGCCTCGGGTTCACCCCTCCACTTT. Amino acid sequence: CASSLFPTPGASGSPLHF.

V and J are TRBV7-9 and TRBJ1-1; D not resolved. The CDR3 spans 12 residues. V was trimmed by 2 bases and J by 4 bases, leaving 5 bases between them. The germline CDR1 and CDR2 sequences are SEHNR and FQNEAQ (reference sequence). CDR3 region: CASSLWATEAFF. The CDR3 bases are TGTGCCAGCAGCTTATGGGCCACTGAAGCTTTCTTT. Using reference TRBV7-9 and TRBJ1-1 for the parts outside the CDR3, the full variable domain is DTGVSQNPRHKITKRGQNVTFRCDPISEHNRLYWYRQTLGQGPEFLTYFQNEAQLEKSRLLSDRFSAERPKGSFSTLEIQRTEQGDSAMYLCASSLWATEAFFGQGTRLTVV.

The CDR3 DNA sequence: TGTGCCATCAGTGAGTCAGGGCCAGGGAGCGCTTTCTTT. This sequence encodes CAISESGPGSAFF. This sequence joins TRBV10-3 and TRBJ1-1, with D perhaps matching TRBD1 (5 bases). This CDR3 is 13 amino acids long. V gave up 0 bases and J gave up 11 bases, with 13 bases separating them. Per germline, CDR1 ENHRY and CDR2 SYGVKD.

This chain uses TRBV6-6 with TRBJ1-1, with D hard to call. Germline values: CDR1 MNHNY, CDR2 SVGAGI (reference sequence). The V and J ends lost 7 bases and 1 base respectively, with 4 bases between them. The CDR3 covers 11 residues. The CDR3 nucleotides are TGTGCCAGCACAGGGAACACTGAAGCTTTCTTT. Protein: CASTGNTEAFF.

This sequence joins TRBV11-2 and TRBJ2-1; no clear D gene. Per the germline V gene, CDR1 is SGHAT and CDR2 is FQNNGV. The CDR3 runs 13 residues. Between the trimmed V and J ends, which lost 5 bases and 0 bases, there was a span of 5 bases. The CDR3 loop is CASSQGSYNEQFF. The DNA of the CDR3 is TGTGCCAGCAGCCAAGGCTCCTACAATGAGCAGTTCTTC.

On this clone: At one of its ends the junction is not consistent with the germline gene, which may arise from a read error. The gene calls are TRBV5-1 and TRBJ2-1, with D perhaps matching TRBD2 (6 bases). Germline V gives CDR1 SGHRS, CDR2 YFSETQ. The CDR3 has 13 amino acids. CDR3 protein: CASRLGLFNEQFF. The CDR3, as DNA: TGCGCCAGCAGATTGGGACTTTTCAATGAGCAGTTCTTC.

The chain couples TRBV15 to TRBJ2-3; perhaps TRBD1 as D (5 bases). The germline V and J ends were trimmed by 5 bases and 0 bases, with 6 bases remaining between them. CDR3 length: 13 residues. Per germline, CDR1 LNHNV and CDR2 YYDKDF (reference sequence). This chain's CDR3 is CATSRQSTDTQYF. The CDR3 region has the DNA TGTGCCACCAGCCGACAGAGCACAGATACGCAGTATTTT.

This clone was picked up one time. This rearrangement joins TRBV9 to TRBJ2-1, with 8 bases fitting TRBD1. This CDR3 contains 16 residues. CDR1 is SGDLS, CDR2 YYNGEE, per germline. V lost 4 bases and J lost 4; bases outside the gene matches: 10. Written as DNA, the CDR3 is TGTGCCAGCAGCATGACAGGGGCGTTAAATTACAATGAGCAGTTCTTC. Residues: CASSMTGALNYNEQFF. Complete variable domain (other parts from reference TRBV9 and TRBJ2-1): DSGVTQTPKHLITATGQRVTLRCSPRSGDLSVYWYQQSLDQGLQFLIQYYNGEERAKGNILERFSAQQFPDLHSELNLSSLELGDSALYFCASSMTGALNYNEQFFGPGTRLTVL.

The chain employs TRBV7-2 and TRBJ1-1; D ambiguous. The CDR3 runs to 14 residues. The germline V and J ends were trimmed by 2 bases and 2 bases, with 9 bases remaining between them. Looked up from germline, CDR1 is SGHTA and CDR2 is FQGNSA. The CDR3 DNA follows: TGTGCCAGCAGCTTAAGTAGCGGAAACACTGAAGCTTTCTTT. It yields the protein CASSLSSGNTEAFF.

This chain links TRBV18 with TRBJ1-2; no firm D call. The germline CDR1 and CDR2 sequences are KGHSH and LQKENI. This CDR3 comprises 15 residues. V lost 3 bases and J lost 6, with 17 bases in between. CDR3 sequence (DNA): TGTGCCAGCTCACCGCAGATCCCGTACCGTGATGGCTACACCTTC. This sequence encodes CASSPQIPYRDGYTF. The full variable domain, with the rest looked up from reference TRBV18 and TRBJ1-2, is NAGVMQNPRHLVRRRGQEARLRCSPMKGHSHVYWYRQLPEEGLKFMVYLQKENIIDESGMPKERFSAEFPKEGPSILRIQQVVRGDSAAYFCASSPQIPYRDGYTFGSGTRLTVV.

V is TRBV4-1 and J is TRBJ1-5, with D unclear. The V gene's germline CDR1 is MGHRA and CDR2 YSYEKL. V shed 3 bases and J shed 3 bases, with 12 bases lying between them. The CDR3 is 15 residues long. CDR3 sequence (DNA): TGCGCCAGCAGCCACACGGCCCACCCCAATCAGCCCCAGCATTTT. Translation gives CASSHTAHPNQPQHF.